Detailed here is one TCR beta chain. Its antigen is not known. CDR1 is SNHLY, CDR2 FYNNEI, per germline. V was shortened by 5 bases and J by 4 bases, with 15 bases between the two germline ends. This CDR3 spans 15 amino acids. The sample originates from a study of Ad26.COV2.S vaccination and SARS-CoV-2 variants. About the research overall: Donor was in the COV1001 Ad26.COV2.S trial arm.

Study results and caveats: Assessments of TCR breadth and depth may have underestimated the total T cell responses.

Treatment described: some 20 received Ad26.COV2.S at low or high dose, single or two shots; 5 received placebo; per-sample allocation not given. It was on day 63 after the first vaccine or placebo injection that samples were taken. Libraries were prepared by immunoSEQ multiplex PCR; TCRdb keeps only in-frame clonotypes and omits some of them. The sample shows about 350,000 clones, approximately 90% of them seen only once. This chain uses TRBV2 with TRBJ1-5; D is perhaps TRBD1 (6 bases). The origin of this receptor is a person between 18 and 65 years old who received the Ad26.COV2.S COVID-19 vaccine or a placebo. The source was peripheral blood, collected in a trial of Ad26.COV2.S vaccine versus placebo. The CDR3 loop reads CASSSQGSKNQPQHF. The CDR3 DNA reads TGTGCCAGCAGTTCTCAGGGGAGTAAGAATCAGCCCCAGCATTTT.